These 31 T cell receptor beta chains were all obtained from the same sample, sequenced in a study of shared clonotypes between healthy human individuals. Clones were read by immunoSEQ multiplex PCR, and TCRdb kept only the in-frame ones, dropping some. Seen here are a few million clones, roughly 92% observed once, and the top ten hold about 0.41%. The sample comprised naive CD4+ T cells from PBMCs. Sample subset: CD45RA+ positively selected. These receptors came from a man aged 18 to 35 in good health. Some clones in this sample may be carry-over from other donors' samples.

To note about this clone: Other DNA sequences in this specimen translate into the identical CDR3. The rearrangement joins TRBV7-2 to TRBJ1-1, with unresolved D. Trimming took 2 bases from V and 3 from J, leaving 7 bases between them. This CDR3 has 13 amino acids. Germline CDR1 is SGHTA and CDR2 is FQGNSA. CDR3 sequence reads: CASSLYRDTEAFF. CDR3 nucleotide sequence: TGTGCCAGCAGCTTATATAGGGACACTGAAGCTTTCTTT.

CDR3 nucleotide sequence: TGTGCCAGAAGCATAACAGAGGGCTACACCTTC. Translated: CARSITEGYTF. The gene calls are TRBV5-3 and TRBJ1-2; D gene uncertain. TRBV5-3 is identified as an open reading frame with a role that is uncertain. The CDR3 extends over 11 amino acids. Trimming stripped 4 bases from V and 8 bases from J, with 9 bases between.

The chain combines TRBV7-9 with TRBJ1-5; TRBD1 agrees at 7 bases. The CDR3 spans 14 residues. V shed 1 base, J shed 6 bases, and the junction held 3 bases outside the gene matches. CDR1 SEHNR and CDR2 FQNEAQ come from the germline V gene (reference sequence). CDR3 sequence reads: CASSLVGQAQPQHF. DNA for the CDR3: TGTGCCAGCAGCTTAGTTGGACAGGCTCAGCCCCAGCATTTT.

Worth noting for this clone: This specimen includes other DNA sequences encoding the same CDR3. The chain links TRBV20-1 to TRBJ2-5; D is undetermined. CDR1 and CDR2 from the germline V gene are DFQATT and SNEGSKA (reference sequence). There are 11 residues in the CDR3. V lost 6 bases, J lost 5 bases, and 10 bases lay in between. CDR3 nucleotides: TGCAGTGCCCGCCGAGCGGAGACCCAGTACTTC. Protein sequence: CSARRAETQYF.

V gene TRBV2 combines with J gene TRBJ1-2, with no clear D. Germline lookup yields CDR1 SNHLY and CDR2 FYNNEI. The CDR3 runs to 14 residues. Trimming stripped 3 bases from V and 8 bases from J, with 16 bases between. The CDR3 reads CASSDTRVVGGYTF. CDR3 sequence (DNA): TGTGCCAGCAGTGATACTAGGGTAGTAGGAGGCTACACCTTC.

The chain joins TRBV19 to TRBJ2-1; D ambiguous. Germline CDR1 LNHDA, CDR2 SQIVND (reference sequence). With 5 bases removed from V and 6 bases from J, the gap between germline ends came to 14 bases. There are 14 residues in the CDR3. The CDR3 protein is CASSSRALGNEQFF. The CDR3 DNA reads as TGTGCCAGTAGTTCTCGTGCCTTAGGCAATGAGCAGTTCTTC.

The chain is built from TRBV18 and TRBJ2-2, with D tentatively TRBD2 (6 bases). Germline values: CDR1 KGHSH, CDR2 LQKENI. This CDR3 spans 15 amino acids. The germline V and J ends were trimmed by 1 base and 4 bases, with 10 bases remaining between them. The CDR3 here is CASSPRGEPTGELFF. DNA for the CDR3: TGTGCCAGCTCACCACGGGGGGAGCCCACCGGGGAGCTGTTTTTT.

The chain combines TRBV5-5 with TRBJ2-5; 8 bases are shared with TRBD1. Unmatched junction bases numbered 8, after V lost 3 bases and J lost 4 bases. The germline V gene encodes CDR1 SGHKS and CDR2 YYEKEE (reference sequence). This CDR3 region has 15 residues. CDR3 nucleotide sequence: TGTGCCAGCAGCTACCCACAGGGGGTGGGAGAGACCCAGTACTTC. Its protein is CASSYPQGVGETQYF.

The J gene is TRBJ2-3, the V gene TRBV28; weak D call: TRBD2 (5 bases). The ends were cut back, 6 bases at V and 10 bases at J, with 23 bases in the middle. The germline CDR1 and CDR2 sequences are MDHEN and SYDVKM. CDR3 length: 15 residues. In DNA form, the CDR3 reads TGTGCCAGCAGCTCCGCTGAACTAGTTGGGAGCCCGCAGTATTTT. Translation: CASSSAELVGSPQYF. The whole variable domain, filled in from reference TRBV28 and TRBJ2-3, reads DVKVTQSSRYLVKRTGEKVFLECVQDMDHENMFWYRQDPGLGLRLIYFSYDVKMKEKGDIPEGYSVSREKKERFSLILESASTNQTSMYLCASSSAELVGSPQYFGPGTRLTVL.

The chain carries TRBV7-2 and TRBJ2-1; TRBD1 might be the D (6 bases). Germline CDR1 is SGHTA and CDR2 is FQGNSA. Trimming shortened V by 5 bases and J by 8 bases, and 16 bases separated the two germline ends. This CDR3 spans 14 amino acids. The CDR3 DNA sequence: TGTGCCAGCAGCACCATGGACAGCCTAGATGAGCAGTTCTTC. This encodes CASSTMDSLDEQFF.

The V and J genes are TRBV10-3 and TRBJ2-1; 11 positions agree with TRBD2. Germline V lookup: CDR1 ENHRY, CDR2 SYGVKD. The CDR3 extends over 16 amino acids. V lost 8 bases, J lost 4 bases, and 10 bases stayed unmatched. The DNA for the CDR3 is TGTGCCATCGCGGCCTCCGGGACTAGCGGATACAATGAGCAGTTCTTC. Amino acid sequence: CAIAASGTSGYNEQFF.

The chain combines TRBV5-1 with TRBJ2-5, with D tentatively TRBD1 (6 bases). The CDR3 covers 13 residues. Germline V gene data show CDR1 as SGHRS and CDR2 as YFSETQ. V was trimmed by 7 bases and J by 5 bases, leaving 15 bases between them. CDR3 in DNA: TGCGCCAGCTCCCCAACAGGGTCCGAGACCCAGTACTTC. This sequence encodes CASSPTGSETQYF.

As regards this clone: In the same sample, other DNA sequences code for this CDR3. The chain recombines TRBV9 with TRBJ2-7; D unclear. Germline CDR1 and CDR2: SGDLS and YYNGEE. This CDR3 has 14 residues. V was cut by 4 bases and J by 1 base, with 12 bases left in between. The DNA of the CDR3 is TGTGCCAGCAGCCGAGAAGGATTGTCCTACGAGCAGTACTTC. It specifies CASSREGLSYEQYF.

The chain is built from TRBV29-1 and TRBJ2-7; weak D call: TRBD2 (6 bases). In germline, CDR1 is SQVTM, CDR2 ANQGSEA. This CDR3 comprises 14 residues. Trimming took 4 bases from V and 0 from J, leaving 13 bases between them. This CDR3 is CSVVAGIHSYEQYF. The CDR3 coding sequence is TGCAGCGTTGTGGCGGGGATACACTCCTACGAGCAGTACTTC.

The V gene is TRBV6-4, the J gene TRBJ2-4, with D tentatively TRBD2 (6 bases). Germline V lookup: CDR1 MRHNA, CDR2 SNTAGT. The CDR3 has 14 residues. With 7 bases removed from V and 2 bases from J, the gap between germline ends came to 12 bases. CDR3 DNA: TGTGCCAGCAAAAGGAGGGATCCCAAAAACATTCAGTACTTC. Translation: CASKRRDPKNIQYF.

The rearrangement links TRBV28 to TRBJ2-5, with D maybe TRBD1 (5 bases). CDR1 is MDHEN and CDR2 is SYDVKM in the germline V gene. The V end lost 6 bases, the J end lost 4 bases, and 24 bases lay between the germline ends. The CDR3 spans 17 residues. The CDR3 coding sequence is TGTGCCAGCAGCCTAGTTGGGGCCTGGGTGGCTACAGAGACCCAGTACTTC. As protein: CASSLVGAWVATETQYF.

The chain uses TRBV29-1 and TRBJ2-1; 13 nucleotides agree with TRBD2. The CDR3 runs to 14 residues. Germline CDR1 reads SQVTM; CDR2 reads ANQGSEA. J gave up 8 bases and V 7 bases, and 8 bases lay outside the gene matches. The CDR3 sequence: CSAARTSGSYEQFF. Written as DNA, the CDR3 is TGCAGCGCGGCCCGGACTAGCGGGAGTTATGAGCAGTTCTTC.

The rearrangement joins TRBV6-1 to TRBJ1-5; no clear D. The CDR3 length is 17 residues. V dropped 2 bases and J dropped 5 bases, with 19 bases sitting between them. The V gene's germline CDR1 is MNHNS and CDR2 SASEGT. CDR3 nucleotides: TGTGCCAGCAGTGAATACCCCCCGACACACGGGGATCAGCCCCAGCATTTT. Its protein product is CASSEYPPTHGDQPQHF.

Notes on this clone: Distinct nucleotide sequences in the sample also encode this CDR3. The V call is TRBV6-5, the J call TRBJ2-6, with D uncertain. V lost 6 bases, J lost 0 bases, and 9 bases lay in between. The germline CDR1 and CDR2 sequences are MNHEY and SVGAGI. The CDR3 contains 15 residues. CDR3 residues: CASRPLGSGANVLTF. As DNA, the CDR3 is TGTGCCAGCAGACCTCTGGGCTCTGGGGCCAACGTCCTGACTTTC.

V and J are TRBV6-1 and TRBJ2-7; 9 bases map to TRBD1. The CDR3 extends over 14 amino acids. V lost 8 bases and J lost 5; bases outside the gene matches: 10. Per germline, CDR1 MNHNS and CDR2 SASEGT. As DNA, the CDR3 is TGTGCCAGCTATCTGGACAGGGGTTCCAACGAGCAGTACTTC. Protein product: CASYLDRGSNEQYF.

This sequence joins TRBV27 and TRBJ2-1; possibly TRBD1 for D (5 bases). The V end was cut by 8 bases, the J end by 4 bases, with 9 bases between. The CDR3 is 12 amino acids. Per germline, CDR1 MNHEY and CDR2 SMNVEV (reference sequence). CDR3 nucleotide sequence: TGTGCCAGCCTCCGACAGTACAATGAGCAGTTCTTC. Translating it yields CASLRQYNEQFF.

The rearrangement uses TRBV6-1 and TRBJ1-2; D is undetermined. CDR1 and CDR2 (germline): MNHNS, SASEGT. The CDR3 is 12 residues long. The V end was cut by 1 base, the J end by 3 bases, with 3 bases between. This CDR3 is CASSEGYYGYTF. In DNA, the CDR3 is TGTGCCAGCAGTGAAGGGTACTATGGCTACACCTTC.

The gene calls are TRBV19 and TRBJ1-1, with unresolved D. The V gene lost 3 bases and the J gene lost 7 bases, with 18 bases spanning the gap. Germline lookup yields CDR1 LNHDA and CDR2 SQIVND (reference sequence). The CDR3 has 15 amino acids. The CDR3 is CASSISGGPLDEAFF. CDR3 coding DNA: TGTGCCAGTAGTATTTCTGGCGGACCCTTAGATGAAGCTTTCTTT. Drawing the rest from reference TRBV19 and TRBJ1-1, the complete variable domain is DGGITQSPKYLFRKEGQNVTLSCEQNLNHDAMYWYRQDPGQGLRLIYYSQIVNDFQKGDIAEGYSVSREKKESFPLTVTSAQKNPTAFYLCASSISGGPLDEAFFGQGTRLTVV.

The chain recombines TRBV7-6 with TRBJ2-5; D remains unclear. V shed 2 bases and J shed 4 bases, with 8 bases lying between them. CDR3 length: 13 residues. Germline-derived CDR1 and CDR2 are SGHVS and FNYEAQ. This chain's CDR3 is CASSLLVLETQYF. CDR3 bases: TGTGCCAGCAGCTTACTTGTATTAGAGACCCAGTACTTC. Full variable domain (missing parts from reference TRBV7-6 and TRBJ2-5): GAGVSQSPRYKVTKRGQDVALRCDPISGHVSLYWYRQALGQGPEFLTYFNYEAQQDKSGLPNDRFSAERPEGSISTLTIQRTEQRDSAMYRCASSLLVLETQYFGPGTRLLVL.

This sequence joins TRBV6-6 and TRBJ1-3; D remains unclear. The CDR3 covers 15 residues. Trimming removed 5 bases at V and 0 bases at J, with 11 bases between. Per germline, CDR1 MNHNY and CDR2 SVGAGI (reference sequence). The CDR3 nucleotides read TGTGCCAGCAGTCAGGACCGTTACTCTGGAAACACCATATATTTT. Translating it yields CASSQDRYSGNTIYF.

V gene TRBV7-3 combines with J gene TRBJ2-6, with D possibly being TRBD1 or TRBD2 (5 bases each). V was pared by 1 base and J by 3 bases, with 10 bases between. The CDR3 is 16 amino acids. Germline CDR1 is SGHTA and CDR2 is FQGTGA. CDR3 nucleotides: TGTGCCAGCAGCTTAAGTGGGGCGGGTGGGGCCAACGTCCTGACTTTC. Residues: CASSLSGAGGANVLTF.

J is TRBJ1-1 and V is TRBV5-1; D is ambiguous. The CDR3 sequence is 15 residues long. The V end lost 3 bases, the J end lost 2 bases, and 14 bases lay between the germline ends. The V gene's germline CDR1 is SGHRS and CDR2 YFSETQ. The CDR3 spells CASSSLRGNNTEAFF. The CDR3 DNA reads TGCGCCAGCAGCTCCCTCCGGGGAAACAACACTGAAGCTTTCTTT.

This sequence joins TRBV19 and TRBJ2-2, with a weak D call TRBD1 (6 bases). The CDR3 is 20 residues long. Germline V CDR1 and CDR2: LNHDA, SQIVND (reference sequence). V dropped 4 bases and J dropped 0 bases, with 24 bases sitting between them. The CDR3 DNA reads TGTGCCAGTAGTAACCCCGTCAATTCAGGGGCAAGACCGAACACCGGGGAGCTGTTTTTT. Protein: CASSNPVNSGARPNTGELFF.

CDR3 nucleotide sequence: TGCGCCAGCAGCTTGGCCTTAGGGGACACTGAAGCTTTCTTT. Protein: CASSLALGDTEAFF. V gene TRBV5-1 combines with J gene TRBJ1-1, with D tentatively TRBD1 (5 bases). Germline assignment: CDR1 SGHRS and CDR2 YFSETQ. The V end was cut by 0 bases, the J end by 3 bases, with 9 bases between. The CDR3 spans 14 residues.

J is TRBJ2-3 and V is TRBV14; 7 nucleotides agree with TRBD1. This CDR3 is built from 14 residues. Germline V CDR1 and CDR2: SGHDN, FVKESK. With 4 bases clipped from V and 7 bases from J, the junction kept 8 bases outside the gene matches. CDR3 loop: CASSPGQPSYTQYF. CDR3 in DNA: TGTGCCAGCAGCCCGGGACAGCCCTCCTATACGCAGTATTTT.

The chain couples TRBV6-1 to TRBJ2-5; maybe TRBD2 (6 bases). Trimming took off 2 bases at V and 11 bases at J, with 21 bases between the two ends. The CDR3 runs 15 residues. CDR1 is MNHNS, CDR2 SASEGT, per germline. The CDR3 sequence is CASSESARWVRGQYF. CDR3 coding DNA: TGTGCCAGCAGTGAATCGGCGCGATGGGTTCGGGGGCAGTACTTC.